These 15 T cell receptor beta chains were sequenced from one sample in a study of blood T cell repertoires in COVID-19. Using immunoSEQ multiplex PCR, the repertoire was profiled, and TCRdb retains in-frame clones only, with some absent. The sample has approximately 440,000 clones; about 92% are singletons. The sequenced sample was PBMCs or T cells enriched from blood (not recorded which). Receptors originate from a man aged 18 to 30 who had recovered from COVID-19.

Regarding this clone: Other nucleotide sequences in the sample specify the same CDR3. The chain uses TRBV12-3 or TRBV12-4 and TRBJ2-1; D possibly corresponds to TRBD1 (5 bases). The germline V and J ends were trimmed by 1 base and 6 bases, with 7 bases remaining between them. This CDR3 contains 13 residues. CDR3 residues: CASSLGQGNEQFF. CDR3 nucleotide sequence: TGTGCCAGCAGTTTAGGCCAGGGCAATGAGCAGTTCTTC.

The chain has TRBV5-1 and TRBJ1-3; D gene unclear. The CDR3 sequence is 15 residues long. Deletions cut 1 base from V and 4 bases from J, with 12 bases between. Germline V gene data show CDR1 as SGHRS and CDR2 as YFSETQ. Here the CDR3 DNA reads TGCGCCAGCAGCTTGTTTCCGTCAGAAGGAAACACCATATATTTT. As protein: CASSLFPSEGNTIYF.

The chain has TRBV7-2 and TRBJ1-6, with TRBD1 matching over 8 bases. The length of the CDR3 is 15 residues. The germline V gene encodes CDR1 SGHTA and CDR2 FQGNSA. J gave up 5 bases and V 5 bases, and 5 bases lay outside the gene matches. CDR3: CASSGRQGHNSPLHF. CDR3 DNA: TGTGCCAGCAGCGGGAGACAGGGGCATAATTCACCCCTCCACTTT.

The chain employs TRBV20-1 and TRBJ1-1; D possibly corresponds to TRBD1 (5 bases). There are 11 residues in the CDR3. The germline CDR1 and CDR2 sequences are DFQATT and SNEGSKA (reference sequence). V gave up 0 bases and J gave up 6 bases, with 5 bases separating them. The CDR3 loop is CSARETAEAFF. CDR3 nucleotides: TGCAGTGCTAGAGAGACAGCTGAAGCTTTCTTT.

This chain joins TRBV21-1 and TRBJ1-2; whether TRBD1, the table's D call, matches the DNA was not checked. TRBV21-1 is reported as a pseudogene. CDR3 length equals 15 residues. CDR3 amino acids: CASISPGQCFCGYTF. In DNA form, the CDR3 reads TGTGCCAGCATCTCCCCCGGACAGTGCTTTTGTGGCTACACCTTC.

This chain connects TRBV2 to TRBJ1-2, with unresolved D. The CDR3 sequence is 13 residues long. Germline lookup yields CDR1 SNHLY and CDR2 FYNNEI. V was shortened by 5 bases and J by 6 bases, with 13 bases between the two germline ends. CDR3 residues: CASSPESSNGYTF. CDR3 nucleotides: TGTGCCAGCAGTCCGGAGAGCTCCAATGGCTACACCTTC.

CDR3 DNA sequence: TGTGCCACCAGCAGAGTGGCAGGGGGGTACGAGCAGTACTTC. It specifies CATSRVAGGYEQYF. The gene calls are TRBV15 and TRBJ2-7, with a tentative D call TRBD1 (7 bases). Germline V gives CDR1 LNHNV, CDR2 YYDKDF (reference sequence). CDR3 length: 14 amino acids. V was pared by 1 base and J by 4 bases, with 11 bases between.

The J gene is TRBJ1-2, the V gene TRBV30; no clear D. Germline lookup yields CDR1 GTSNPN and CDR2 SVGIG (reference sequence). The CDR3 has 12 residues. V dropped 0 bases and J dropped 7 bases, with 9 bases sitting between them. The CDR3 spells CAWSVSGFGYTF. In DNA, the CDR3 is TGTGCCTGGAGTGTATCCGGGTTTGGCTACACCTTC.

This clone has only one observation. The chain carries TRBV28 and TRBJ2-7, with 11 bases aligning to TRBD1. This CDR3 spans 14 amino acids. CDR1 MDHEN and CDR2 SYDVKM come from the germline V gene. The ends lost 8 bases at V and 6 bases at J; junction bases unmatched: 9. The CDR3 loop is CASWTGGAFGEQYF. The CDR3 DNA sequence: TGTGCCAGCTGGACAGGGGGCGCTTTCGGCGAGCAGTACTTC. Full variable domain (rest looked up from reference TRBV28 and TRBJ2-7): DVKVTQSSRYLVKRTGEKVFLECVQDMDHENMFWYRQDPGLGLRLIYFSYDVKMKEKGDIPEGYSVSREKKERFSLILESASTNQTSMYLCASWTGGAFGEQYFGPGTRLTVT.

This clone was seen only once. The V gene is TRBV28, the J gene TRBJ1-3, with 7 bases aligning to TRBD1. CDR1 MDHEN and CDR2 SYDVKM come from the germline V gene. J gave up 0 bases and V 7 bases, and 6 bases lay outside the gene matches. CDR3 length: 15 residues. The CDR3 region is CASKGAGPSGNTIYF. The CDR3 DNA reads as TGTGCCAGCAAGGGGGCAGGGCCCTCTGGAAACACCATATATTTT.

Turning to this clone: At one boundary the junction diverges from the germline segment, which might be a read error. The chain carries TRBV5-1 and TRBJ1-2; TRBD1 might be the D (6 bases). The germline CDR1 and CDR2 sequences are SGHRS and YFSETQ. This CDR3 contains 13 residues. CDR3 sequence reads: CASRLGGIGGYTF. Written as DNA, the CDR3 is TGCGCCAGCCGCTTGGGGGGCATCGGTGGCTACACCTTC.

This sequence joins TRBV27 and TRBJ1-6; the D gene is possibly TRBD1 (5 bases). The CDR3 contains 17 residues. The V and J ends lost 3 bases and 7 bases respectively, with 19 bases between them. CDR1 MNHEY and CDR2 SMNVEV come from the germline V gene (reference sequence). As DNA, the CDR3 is TGTGCCAGCAGTTTTAACCCACGTGGGGCCGGGAATTCACCCCTCCACTTT. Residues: CASSFNPRGAGNSPLHF.

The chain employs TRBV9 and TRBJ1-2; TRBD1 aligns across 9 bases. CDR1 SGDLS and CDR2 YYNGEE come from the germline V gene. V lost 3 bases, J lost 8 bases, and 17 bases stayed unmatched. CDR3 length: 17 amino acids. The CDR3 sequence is CASSAKKTGGPRQGYTF. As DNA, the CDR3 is TGTGCCAGCAGCGCAAAAAAAACAGGGGGCCCCCGGCAGGGCTACACCTTC. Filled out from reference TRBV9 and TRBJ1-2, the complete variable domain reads DSGVTQTPKHLITATGQRVTLRCSPRSGDLSVYWYQQSLDQGLQFLIQYYNGEERAKGNILERFSAQQFPDLHSELNLSSLELGDSALYFCASSAKKTGGPRQGYTFGSGTRLTVV.

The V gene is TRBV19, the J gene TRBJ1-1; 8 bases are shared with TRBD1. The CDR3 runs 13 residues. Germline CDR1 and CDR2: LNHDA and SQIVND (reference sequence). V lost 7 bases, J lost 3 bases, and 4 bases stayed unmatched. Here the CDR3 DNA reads TGTGCCAGTACCGCGGACAGGGACACTGAAGCTTTCTTT. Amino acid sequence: CASTADRDTEAFF. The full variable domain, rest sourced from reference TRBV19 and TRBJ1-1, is DGGITQSPKYLFRKEGQNVTLSCEQNLNHDAMYWYRQDPGQGLRLIYYSQIVNDFQKGDIAEGYSVSREKKESFPLTVTSAQKNPTAFYLCASTADRDTEAFFGQGTRLTVV.

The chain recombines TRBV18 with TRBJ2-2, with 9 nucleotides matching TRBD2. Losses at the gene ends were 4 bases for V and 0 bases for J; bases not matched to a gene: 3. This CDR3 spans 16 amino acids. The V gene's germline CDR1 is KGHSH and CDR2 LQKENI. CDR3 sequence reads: CASSRSGGTNTGELFF. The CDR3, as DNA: TGTGCCAGCTCACGCAGCGGGGGGACGAACACCGGGGAGCTGTTTTTT.